The rows below give T cell receptor beta chains drawn from one sample of a study of blood T cell repertoires in COVID-19. Some clones are missing from TCRdb's copy, which holds only in-frame ones; the method was immunoSEQ multiplex PCR. The sample includes 150,000 to 200,000 clones, nearly 90% of them seen just once. Material for sequencing was peripheral blood. The receptors originated from a man in his forties or fifties with acute or convalescent COVID-19. Both conserved end residues are trimmed from each CDR3.

v_gene,j_gene,CDR3aa
TRBV11-2,TRBJ2-1,ASSLSLQYNEQF
TRBV11-2,TRBJ1-1,ASSPRRGGYNTEAF
TRBV2,TRBJ2-5,ASSAGQGSETQY
TRBV6-6,TRBJ1-3,ASSYGQGVGNTIY
TRBV19,TRBJ1-2,ASSIRTGGSQFDGYT
TRBV19,TRBJ1-5,ASSIGAGGQPQH
TRBV4-1,TRBJ2-7,ASSQESHRGLEQY
TRBV3-1/TRBV3-2,TRBJ2-1,ASSLRSYNEQF
TRBV6-4,TRBJ2-1,ASRETGASGRGAYNEQF
TRBV6-6,TRBJ2-3,ASRDSSTDTQY
TRBV4-1,TRBJ1-2,ASSQATQGAYGYT
TRBV19,TRBJ2-3,ATSGNSDTQY
TRBV5-1,TRBJ2-2,ASSWGTVNTGELF
TRBV28,TRBJ2-5,ASSQGQSAWETQY
TRBV27,TRBJ1-6,ASSFGRGPLH
TRBV27,TRBJ2-1,ASSLYRRTSGEGSYNEQF
TRBV7-9,TRBJ1-4,ASSPVDRRNEKLF
TRBV28,TRBJ1-4,ASSLTGYEKLF
TRBV3-1/TRBV3-2,TRBJ1-5,ASSQSNRGQPQH
TRBV7-9,TRBJ2-1,ASRLAGVTYNEQF
TRBV10-2,TRBJ2-7,ASSDLLAGGFFGEQY
TRBV10-3,TRBJ1-6,AIREDRDSPLH
TRBV5-5,TRBJ2-1,ASSLERGTPRNEQF
TRBV27,TRBJ2-3,ASSLSLLLAGATRDTQY
TRBV27,TRBJ1-1,ASSFSRQGPEAF
TRBV6-5,TRBJ2-5,ASRGVGGETQY
TRBV18,TRBJ1-2,ASSPLDGASYGYT
TRBV12-3/TRBV12-4,TRBJ1-6,ASSLGTASPLH
TRBV6-6,TRBJ1-2,ASSYGRVNYGYT
TRBV2,TRBJ2-2,ASSVGSLNTGELF
TRBV10-1,TRBJ2-7,ASSVDRGYEQY
TRBV10-3,TRBJ1-1,ATSYRGENTEAF
TRBV7-7,TRBJ1-3,ASSPTEHSGNTIY
TRBV6-2/TRBV6-3,TRBJ2-4,ASSFAFDVARNIQY
TRBV4-1,TRBJ1-1,ASTRDTEAF